This TCR beta chain derives from a study of shared clonotypes between healthy human individuals. The repertoire was sequenced with immunoSEQ multiplex PCR; TCRdb's copy has only in-frame clones and lacks some. The repertoire consists of some 2,500,000 clones, with over 85% occurring once and the leading ten covering roughly 0.36%. The germline gives CDR1 ENHRY, CDR2 SYGVKD. The V gene end was trimmed by 3 bases and the J gene end by 4 bases; junction bases not matched to a gene: 10. The CDR3 is made up of 17 amino acids. The V gene is TRBV10-3, the J gene TRBJ2-7; TRBD2 matches 12 bases. This TCR was sampled from a man between 18 and 35 years old in good health. Some clones in this sample may be carry-over from other donors' samples. The sample taken for sequencing was naive CD4+ T cells from PBMCs. Subset indicated: CD45RA+ positively selected. This CDR3 is CAISDPGGTSGRYEQYF. DNA of the CDR3: TGTGCCATCAGTGACCCGGGGGGTACTAGCGGGAGGTACGAGCAGTACTTC.